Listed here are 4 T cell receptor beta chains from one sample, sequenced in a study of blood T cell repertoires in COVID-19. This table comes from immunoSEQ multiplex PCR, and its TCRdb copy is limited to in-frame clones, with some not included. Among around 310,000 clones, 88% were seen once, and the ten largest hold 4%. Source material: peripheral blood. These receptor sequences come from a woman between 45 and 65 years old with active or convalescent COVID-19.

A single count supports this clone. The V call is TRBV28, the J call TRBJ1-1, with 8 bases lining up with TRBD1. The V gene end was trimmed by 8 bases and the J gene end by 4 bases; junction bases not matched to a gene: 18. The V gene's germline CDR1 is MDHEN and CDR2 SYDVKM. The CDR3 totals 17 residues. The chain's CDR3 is CASLPRTGPFRGTEAFF. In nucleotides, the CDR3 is TGTGCCAGCCTCCCCCGGACAGGGCCCTTCAGGGGCACTGAAGCTTTCTTT.

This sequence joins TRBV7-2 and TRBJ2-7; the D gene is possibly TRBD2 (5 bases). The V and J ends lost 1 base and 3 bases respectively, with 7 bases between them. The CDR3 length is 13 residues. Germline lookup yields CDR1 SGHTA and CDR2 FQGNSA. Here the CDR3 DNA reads TGTGCCAGCAGCTTAGGAGGGTACTACGAGCAGTACTTC. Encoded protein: CASSLGGYYEQYF.

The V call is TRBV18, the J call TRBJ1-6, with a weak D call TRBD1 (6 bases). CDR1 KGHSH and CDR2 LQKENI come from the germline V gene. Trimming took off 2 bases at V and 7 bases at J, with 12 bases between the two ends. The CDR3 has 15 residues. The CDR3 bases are TGTGCCAGCTCACCAAGGGCAGGGGAGAATTCACCCCTCCACTTT. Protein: CASSPRAGENSPLHF.

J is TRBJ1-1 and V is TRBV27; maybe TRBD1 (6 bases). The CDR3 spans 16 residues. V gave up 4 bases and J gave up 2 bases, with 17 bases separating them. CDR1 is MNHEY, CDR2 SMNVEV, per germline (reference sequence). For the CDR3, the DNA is TGTGCCAGCAGTTCCCCCCCGCGGACAGAAAACACTGAAGCTTTCTTT. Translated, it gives CASSSPPRTENTEAFF.